The 14 T cell receptor beta chains below come from one sample, sequenced in a study of T cell responses to AZD1222 COVID-19 vaccine. TCRdb's copy holds only in-frame clones and misses some; the assay was immunoSEQ multiplex PCR. The data hold roughly 72,000 clones, with around 84% observed a single time. Sequenced material: peripheral blood, taken on day 0 of AZD1222 vaccination. Source of these receptors: an adult in good health.

The chain uses TRBV19 and TRBJ2-3; D is uncertain. The CDR3 is 14 residues long. The V and J ends lost 2 bases and 2 bases respectively, with 8 bases between them. Germline CDR1 reads LNHDA; CDR2 reads SQIVND (reference sequence). CDR3 sequence reads: CASSIKGNTDTQYF. The CDR3 region has the DNA TGTGCCAGTAGTATAAAAGGCAACACAGATACGCAGTATTTT. The complete variable domain, with remaining parts taken from reference TRBV19 and TRBJ2-3, reads DGGITQSPKYLFRKEGQNVTLSCEQNLNHDAMYWYRQDPGQGLRLIYYSQIVNDFQKGDIAEGYSVSREKKESFPLTVTSAQKNPTAFYLCASSIKGNTDTQYFGPGTRLTVL.

V and J are TRBV24-1 and TRBJ2-1; the match to TRBD1 covers 7 bases. The germline V gene has CDR1 KGHDR and CDR2 SFDVKD. Losses at the gene ends were 2 bases for V and 10 bases for J; bases not matched to a gene: 4. The CDR3 sequence is 13 residues long. The CDR3 coding sequence is TGTGCCACCAGTGATTGGACGACAGGGGAGCAGTTCTTC. This translates into CATSDWTTGEQFF.

This clone showed up just a few times. The chain links TRBV28 to TRBJ1-5; 7 bases agree with TRBD1. The CDR3 has 15 amino acids. Germline CDR1 reads MDHEN; CDR2 reads SYDVKM. V gave up 5 bases and J gave up 7 bases; unmatched junction bases: 11. CDR3 nucleotides: TGTGCCAGCAGTGCCCCGACAGGGCTCAGCCAGCCCCAGCATTTT. Residues: CASSAPTGLSQPQHF.

The CDR3 region is CASSVRGAETQYF. The DNA of the CDR3 is TGTGCCAGCAGCGTACGAGGCGCGGAGACCCAGTACTTC. J is TRBJ2-5 and V is TRBV9, with D hard to call. The CDR3 spans 13 residues. V was pared by 1 base and J by 5 bases, with 9 bases between. In germline, CDR1 is SGDLS, CDR2 YYNGEE. Full variable domain (remainder filled in from reference TRBV9 and TRBJ2-5): DSGVTQTPKHLITATGQRVTLRCSPRSGDLSVYWYQQSLDQGLQFLIQYYNGEERAKGNILERFSAQQFPDLHSELNLSSLELGDSALYFCASSVRGAETQYFGPGTRLLVL.

The genes are TRBV24-1 and TRBJ2-1; D possibly uses TRBD1 or TRBD2 (6 bases each). Per germline, CDR1 KGHDR and CDR2 SFDVKD. V lost 10 bases, J lost 5 bases, and 14 bases lay in between. This CDR3 comprises 13 residues. Here the CDR3 reads CATGAGPNNEQFF. DNA for the CDR3: TGTGCCACGGGGGCGGGACCCAACAATGAGCAGTTCTTC.

The rearrangement uses TRBV29-1 and TRBJ1-2; D unresolved. The CDR3 is made up of 13 amino acids. CDR1 and CDR2 from the germline V gene are SQVTM and ANQGSEA. Trimming removed 4 bases at V and 2 bases at J, with 11 bases between. Here the CDR3 reads CSVGGGSNYGYTF. The CDR3 nucleotides are TGCAGCGTTGGAGGAGGGAGCAACTATGGCTACACCTTC.

This clone has only one observation. The V and J genes are TRBV3-1 (or the pseudogene TRBV3-2) and TRBJ1-6; tentatively, D is TRBD1 (5 bases). V was pared by 4 bases and J by 7 bases, with 14 bases between. Germline loops: CDR1 LGHDT, CDR2 YNNKEL (reference sequence). This CDR3 spans 15 amino acids. CDR3 in amino acids: CASSRISAGNSPLHF. CDR3 DNA sequence: TGTGCCAGCAGCCGCATATCGGCAGGGAATTCACCCCTCCACTTT.

The J gene is TRBJ1-5, the V gene TRBV2, with TRBD1 as a possible D gene (6 bases). The CDR3 totals 13 residues. Germline CDR1 SNHLY, CDR2 FYNNEI. The V end was cut by 4 bases, the J end by 5 bases, with 9 bases between. CDR3 sequence (DNA): TGTGCCAGCAGTGGGCAGGGGTATCAGCCCCAGCATTTT. Amino acids: CASSGQGYQPQHF.

The genes are TRBV7-9 and TRBJ1-2; the D is unclear. V dropped 1 base and J dropped 4 bases, with 13 bases sitting between them. The CDR3 has 15 amino acids. Germline V CDR1 and CDR2: SEHNR, FQNEAQ (reference sequence). CDR3 region: CASSLEVAAGYGYTF. The CDR3 region has the DNA TGTGCCAGCAGCTTAGAGGTGGCAGCGGGCTATGGCTACACCTTC.

The chain is built from TRBV12-3 or TRBV12-4 and TRBJ1-2; D is unclear. V gave up 5 bases and J gave up 4 bases, with 8 bases separating them. The CDR3 covers 12 residues. The CDR3 nucleotides are TGTGCCAGCAGTGGACGGACCTATGGCTACACCTTC. It encodes CASSGRTYGYTF.

This rearrangement joins TRBV5-4 to TRBJ1-4; 9 bases agree with TRBD1. The CDR3 sequence is 15 residues long. CDR1 is SGHNT, CDR2 YYREEE, per germline (reference sequence). Trimming removed 1 base from V and 8 bases from J; junction bases left unmatched: 6. The CDR3 DNA is TGTGCCAGCAGCTTGAACAGGGGGCTTGGGGAAAAACTGTTTTTT. This codes for CASSLNRGLGEKLFF. The whole variable domain, filled in from reference TRBV5-4 and TRBJ1-4, reads ETGVTQSPTHLIKTRGQQVTLRCSSQSGHNTVSWYQQALGQGPQFIFQYYREEENGRGNFPPRFSGLQFPNYSSELNVNALELDDSALYLCASSLNRGLGEKLFFGSGTQLSVL.

The chain employs TRBV7-9 and TRBJ2-1; 7 positions agree with TRBD2. In germline, CDR1 is SEHNR, CDR2 FQNEAQ (reference sequence). There are 16 residues in the CDR3. J lost 0 bases, V lost 5 bases, and 7 bases had no gene match. In DNA form, the CDR3 reads TGTGCCAGCAGCCCAAAAGCGGGGAGCTCCTACAATGAGCAGTTCTTC. Protein product: CASSPKAGSSYNEQFF.

This clone was recorded only once. The chain uses TRBV7-6 and TRBJ2-2; D is tentatively TRBD1 or TRBD2 (7 bases each). The V end was cut by 6 bases, the J end by 5 bases, with 16 bases between. This CDR3 comprises 15 residues. CDR1 is SGHVS, CDR2 FNYEAQ, per germline. CDR3 protein: CASRARGTATGELFF. In nucleotides, the CDR3 is TGTGCCAGCAGGGCGCGGGGGACAGCTACCGGGGAGCTGTTTTTT.

The genes are TRBV21-1 and TRBJ1-3; TRBD1 is the table's D call and was not checked against the DNA. TRBV21-1 is given as a pseudogene. The CDR3 totals 15 residues. CDR3 sequence reads: CASSKRTGLGNTIYF. The CDR3 DNA follows: TGTGCCAGCAGCAAACGAACAGGGCTGGGAAACACCATATATTTT.